This record concerns one TCR beta chain sequence. Its antigen is still unknown. TCRdb reprocessed the 5' RACE reads and reports one entry per CDR3 protein, with no DNA. The table gives around 150,000 distinct CDR3 sequences; the top ten clones make up roughly 2.4% of it. The data were obtained in a study of monozygotic twins with inflammatory bowel disease. Study-wide points: The analysis failed to separate different T cell subtypes.

The CDR3 is 17 amino acids. Researchers collected 2 to 2.5 ml of blood per donor. The clonotype comes from a human donor with ulcerative colitis or Crohn's disease, or a healthy co-twin of an affected twin (not recorded which). What was sequenced was blood. The chain has TRBV12-3 or TRBV12-4 and TRBJ2-3; the D call from TCRdb, TRBD1, cannot be confirmed without DNA. The CDR3 reads CASSRNRELTLGNTQYF.